This T cell receptor beta chain came from a study of blood T cell repertoires in COVID-19. Trimming removed 3 bases from V and 6 bases from J, with 15 bases in between. Germline loops: CDR1 MNHEY, CDR2 SVGAGI. This CDR3 spans 15 amino acids. Sequenced by immunoSEQ multiplex PCR; TCRdb stores in-frame clones only, minus some. The data contain 300,000 to 500,000 clones, approximately 85% of them singletons. The chain is built from TRBV6-5 and TRBJ1-5; a weak D match, TRBD1 (6 bases). Sequenced sample: PBMCs or T cells enriched from blood (not recorded which). This clonotype was sampled from a woman aged 40 to 50 with acute COVID-19. As DNA, the CDR3 is TGTGCCAGCAGTTATTCCCAGGGGAGTAGTCAGCCCCAGCATTTT. Translated, it gives CASSYSQGSSQPQHF.